This TCR beta chain was captured by sequencing in a study of breast tumors, draining lymph nodes, adjacent tissues. General study findings and limits: That most tumor T cells come from lymph nodes remained unproven. Tumor repertoires ranked between lymph nodes and nontumor tissue in diversity, with V and J gene preferences. Data fit most tumor T cells coming from lymph node, expanding in tumor.

The CDR3 spans 15 residues. Germline-derived CDR1 and CDR2 are MNHEY and SMNVEV (reference sequence). After removal of 5 bases from V and 5 bases from J, the junction contained 6 bases not matched to a gene. Breast cancer patients provided tissue from their axillary draining lymph nodes. This clonotype was seen a handful of times. Its antigen is unidentified. One entry per CDR3 protein results from TCRdb running MiXCR on the multiplex PCR reads. The sample shows about 230,000 distinct CDR3 sequences, about 30% of them seen only once. The specimen was axillary lymph node tissue. The chain joins TRBV27 to TRBJ2-1, with 10 bases fitting TRBD2. The source is a female donor with breast cancer. Some clones in this sample may be carry-over from other donors' samples. CDR3 nucleotides: TGTGCCAGCAGTGTCCGACTAGCGGGTGACAATGAGCAGTTCTTC. This sequence encodes CASSVRLAGDNEQFF.